The rows below give T cell receptor beta chains drawn from one sample of a study of blood T cell repertoires in COVID-19. Measured with immunoSEQ multiplex PCR; TCRdb has only the in-frame clones, and not every one. The sample contains 400,000 to 500,000 clones, about 88% of which appear only once. Sequencing was performed on PBMCs or T cells enriched from blood (not recorded which). These receptors were taken from a woman aged 18-29 years who had been exposed to COVID-19. Both conserved end residues are part of each CDR3. The order of the fields is D gene, J gene, V gene, clone size, CDR3 protein, CDR3 DNA. The D gene is left open where the match is weak. A row's size may be missing; if present it is once, few, many or a size class.

d_call: .; j_call: TRBJ1-4; v_call: TRBV7-8; clone_size: .; cdr3_aa: CASSSGHSEKLFF; cdr3_nt: TGTGCCAGCAGCTCGGGACACTCTGAAAAACTGTTTTTT
d_call: TRBD1; j_call: TRBJ2-7; v_call: TRBV2; clone_size: .; cdr3_aa: CARGDRAYEQYF; cdr3_nt: TGTGCCAGGGGGGACAGAGCCTACGAGCAGTACTTC
d_call: TRBD2; j_call: TRBJ2-3; v_call: TRBV29-1; clone_size: .; cdr3_aa: CSVEGLADTDTQYF; cdr3_nt: TGCAGCGTTGAGGGGCTAGCGGACACAGATACGCAGTATTTT
d_call: .; j_call: TRBJ1-2; v_call: TRBV10-3; clone_size: .; cdr3_aa: CAISPTVVPNYGYTF; cdr3_nt: TGTGCCATCAGCCCAACCGTAGTACCTAACTATGGCTACACCTTC
d_call: .; j_call: TRBJ1-5; v_call: TRBV28; clone_size: .; cdr3_aa: CASSDSNNQPQHF; cdr3_nt: TGTGCCAGCAGCGACAGCAACAATCAGCCCCAGCATTTT
d_call: .; j_call: TRBJ1-2; v_call: TRBV5-1; clone_size: .; cdr3_aa: CASSLAQAALDGYTF; cdr3_nt: TGCGCCAGCAGCTTGGCACAGGCCGCCCTAGATGGCTACACCTTC
d_call: TRBD1; j_call: TRBJ1-1; v_call: TRBV7-9; clone_size: .; cdr3_aa: CASSGWSRGRMNTEAFF; cdr3_nt: TGTGCCAGCAGCGGATGGAGCAGGGGGCGGATGAACACTGAAGCTTTCTTT
d_call: .; j_call: TRBJ2-5; v_call: TRBV7-6; clone_size: .; cdr3_aa: CASSPYQETQYF; cdr3_nt: TGTGCCAGCAGCCCATACCAAGAGACCCAGTACTTC
d_call: .; j_call: TRBJ1-1; v_call: TRBV19; clone_size: .; cdr3_aa: CASSPQGFMTEAFF; cdr3_nt: TGTGCCAGTAGCCCACAGGGATTTATGACTGAAGCTTTCTTT
d_call: .; j_call: TRBJ2-2; v_call: TRBV7-2; clone_size: .; cdr3_aa: CASSLAGLTNTGELFF; cdr3_nt: TGTGCCAGCAGCTTAGCGGGACTCACAAACACCGGGGAGCTGTTTTTT
d_call: .; j_call: TRBJ2-7; v_call: TRBV11-2; clone_size: .; cdr3_aa: CASSLGQRASYEQYF; cdr3_nt: TGTGCCAGCAGCTTAGGACAGCGAGCGTCCTACGAGCAGTACTTC
d_call: .; j_call: TRBJ1-5; v_call: TRBV6-5; clone_size: .; cdr3_aa: CASTQTGYSNQPQHF; cdr3_nt: TGTGCCAGCACCCAAACAGGGTATAGCAATCAGCCCCAGCATTTT
d_call: .; j_call: TRBJ2-2; v_call: TRBV9; clone_size: .; cdr3_aa: CASRYRENTGELFF; cdr3_nt: TGTGCCAGCAGATACAGGGAGAACACCGGGGAGCTGTTTTTT
d_call: .; j_call: TRBJ1-1; v_call: TRBV28; clone_size: .; cdr3_aa: CASSLPSLGGREAFF; cdr3_nt: TGTGCCAGCAGTTTACCGAGTTTGGGGGGACGTGAAGCTTTCTTT
d_call: .; j_call: TRBJ1-2; v_call: TRBV6-2/TRBV6-3; clone_size: .; cdr3_aa: CASSYAGVGYTF; cdr3_nt: TGTGCCAGCAGTTACGCAGGGGTCGGCTACACCTTC
d_call: TRBD1; j_call: TRBJ1-4; v_call: TRBV29-1; clone_size: .; cdr3_aa: CSGRDRGHEKLFF; cdr3_nt: TGCAGCGGGCGGGACAGGGGCCATGAAAAACTGTTTTTT
d_call: .; j_call: TRBJ1-1; v_call: TRBV5-4; clone_size: .; cdr3_aa: CASSLKDRDTEAFF; cdr3_nt: TGTGCCAGCAGCCTGAAAGACAGAGACACTGAAGCTTTCTTT
d_call: .; j_call: TRBJ2-5; v_call: TRBV30; clone_size: .; cdr3_aa: CAWSDSETQYF; cdr3_nt: TGTGCCTGGAGTGACTCAGAGACCCAGTACTTC
d_call: TRBD1; j_call: TRBJ2-2; v_call: TRBV13; clone_size: .; cdr3_aa: CASSPRGLLNTGELFF; cdr3_nt: TGTGCCAGCAGCCCGAGGGGGCTCTTGAACACCGGGGAGCTGTTTTTT
d_call: TRBD1; j_call: TRBJ1-1; v_call: TRBV4-3; clone_size: .; cdr3_aa: CASSLIPTGGTEAFF; cdr3_nt: TGCGCCAGCAGCCTGATTCCTACAGGGGGCACTGAAGCTTTCTTT
d_call: TRBD2; j_call: TRBJ2-1; v_call: TRBV4-2; clone_size: few; cdr3_aa: CASSQDQREGLDEQFF; cdr3_nt: TGTGCCAGCAGCCAAGATCAGCGGGAGGGCTTAGATGAGCAGTTCTTC
d_call: .; j_call: TRBJ2-7; v_call: TRBV3-1/TRBV3-2; clone_size: .; cdr3_aa: CASSQEGAGRWTEQYF; cdr3_nt: TGTGCCAGCAGCCAAGAAGGTGCGGGGAGGTGGACGGAGCAGTACTTC
d_call: .; j_call: TRBJ2-3; v_call: TRBV10-3; clone_size: .; cdr3_aa: CAITRTSATDTQYF; cdr3_nt: TGTGCCATCACCCGGACTTCGGCCACAGATACGCAGTATTTT
d_call: .; j_call: TRBJ1-2; v_call: TRBV7-2; clone_size: once; cdr3_aa: CASSLGTDSYGYTF; cdr3_nt: TGTGCCAGCAGCTTAGGGACAGATTCCTATGGCTACACCTTC
d_call: .; j_call: TRBJ2-1; v_call: TRBV11-3; clone_size: .; cdr3_aa: CASSLNAGPGLEQFF; cdr3_nt: TGTGCCAGCAGTCTCAATGCGGGCCCCGGCCTTGAGCAGTTCTTC
d_call: .; j_call: TRBJ1-1; v_call: TRBV14; clone_size: .; cdr3_aa: CASSPVLQGNTEAFF; cdr3_nt: TGTGCCAGCAGCCCCGTCCTACAGGGGAACACTGAAGCTTTCTTT
d_call: .; j_call: TRBJ1-4; v_call: TRBV27; clone_size: .; cdr3_aa: CASRYRQGTNEKLFF; cdr3_nt: TGTGCCAGCAGGTATCGGCAGGGAACGAATGAAAAACTGTTTTTT
d_call: .; j_call: TRBJ2-5; v_call: TRBV7-2; clone_size: .; cdr3_aa: CASSFFGVEAGIKETQYF; cdr3_nt: TGTGCCAGCAGCTTTTTTGGGGTCGAAGCAGGGATAAAAGAGACCCAGTACTTC
d_call: TRBD1; j_call: TRBJ2-1; v_call: TRBV7-6; clone_size: .; cdr3_aa: CASSSTGGPYNEQFF; cdr3_nt: TGTGCCAGCAGCTCCACAGGGGGCCCCTACAATGAGCAGTTCTTC
d_call: .; j_call: TRBJ1-1; v_call: TRBV29-1; clone_size: .; cdr3_aa: CSARTVMNTEAFF; cdr3_nt: TGCAGCGCCCGGACAGTGATGAACACTGAAGCTTTCTTT
d_call: TRBD1; j_call: TRBJ2-7; v_call: TRBV6-2/TRBV6-3; clone_size: .; cdr3_aa: CASSYRGQGTEQYF; cdr3_nt: TGTGCCAGCAGTTACCGAGGACAGGGCACCGAGCAGTACTTC
d_call: .; j_call: TRBJ1-6; v_call: TRBV6-2/TRBV6-3; clone_size: .; cdr3_aa: CASSYGRQGNSPLHF; cdr3_nt: TGTGCCAGCAGTTACGGGCGTCAGGGGAATTCACCCCTCCACTTT
d_call: .; j_call: TRBJ2-1; v_call: TRBV27; clone_size: .; cdr3_aa: CASSLIASSSYNEQFF; cdr3_nt: TGTGCCAGCAGTTTAATAGCTTCGAGCTCCTACAATGAGCAGTTCTTC
d_call: .; j_call: TRBJ2-3; v_call: TRBV19; clone_size: .; cdr3_aa: CASSFGEKGTDTQYF; cdr3_nt: TGTGCCAGTAGTTTCGGGGAGAAAGGCACAGATACGCAGTATTTT
d_call: .; j_call: TRBJ2-4; v_call: TRBV6-2/TRBV6-3; clone_size: .; cdr3_aa: CASSLERLAKNIQYF; cdr3_nt: TGTGCCAGCAGTTTAGAGCGGCTAGCCAAAAACATTCAGTACTTC
d_call: TRBD2; j_call: TRBJ2-1; v_call: TRBV4-3; clone_size: .; cdr3_aa: CASSQELAGVTYNEQFF; cdr3_nt: TGCGCCAGCAGCCAAGAGTTAGCGGGGGTAACCTACAATGAGCAGTTCTTC
d_call: .; j_call: TRBJ1-4; v_call: TRBV2; clone_size: .; cdr3_aa: CASILNGGSTNEKLFF; cdr3_nt: TGTGCCAGCATCCTTAACGGGGGGTCAACTAATGAAAAACTGTTTTTT
d_call: TRBD2; j_call: TRBJ2-3; v_call: TRBV4-1; clone_size: .; cdr3_aa: CASSQELAGTYTDTQYF; cdr3_nt: TGCGCCAGCAGCCAGGAACTAGCGGGGACGTACACAGATACGCAGTATTTT
d_call: .; j_call: TRBJ1-5; v_call: TRBV7-8; clone_size: .; cdr3_aa: CASRFDSTPSNQPQHF; cdr3_nt: TGTGCCAGCCGCTTTGACAGCACCCCAAGCAATCAGCCCCAGCATTTT
d_call: TRBD1; j_call: TRBJ2-2; v_call: TRBV28; clone_size: .; cdr3_aa: CASSSKTRDRVSIAGELFF; cdr3_nt: TGTGCCAGCAGCTCTAAAACCCGGGACAGGGTTTCTATAGCCGGGGAGCTGTTTTTT
d_call: TRBD1; j_call: TRBJ1-4; v_call: TRBV4-3; clone_size: once; cdr3_aa: CASSQGTGKNEKLFF; cdr3_nt: TGCGCCAGCAGCCAAGGGACAGGGAAAAATGAAAAACTGTTTTTT
d_call: .; j_call: TRBJ2-7; v_call: TRBV6-5; clone_size: once; cdr3_aa: CASSYAGIDYEQYF; cdr3_nt: TGTGCCAGCAGTTACGCGGGTATTGACTACGAGCAGTACTTC
d_call: .; j_call: TRBJ2-2; v_call: TRBV18; clone_size: .; cdr3_aa: CASSPNTAPGELFF; cdr3_nt: TGTGCCAGCTCACCAAATACAGCTCCGGGGGAGCTGTTTTTT
d_call: TRBD1; j_call: TRBJ1-2; v_call: TRBV2; clone_size: .; cdr3_aa: CANRDRINYGYTF; cdr3_nt: TGTGCCAACCGGGACAGAATTAACTATGGCTACACCTTC
d_call: .; j_call: TRBJ2-2; v_call: TRBV5-5; clone_size: once; cdr3_aa: CASSLNRALNTGELFF; cdr3_nt: TGTGCCAGCAGCTTGAACAGGGCCTTGAACACCGGGGAGCTGTTTTTT
d_call: .; j_call: TRBJ2-1; v_call: TRBV19; clone_size: .; cdr3_aa: CASSLGGGRNEQFF; cdr3_nt: TGTGCCAGTAGTCTCGGCGGGGGCAGAAATGAGCAGTTCTTC
d_call: TRBD1; j_call: TRBJ1-5; v_call: TRBV19; clone_size: .; cdr3_aa: CASSMGQGRRAGNQPQHF; cdr3_nt: TGTGCCAGTAGTATGGGACAGGGGAGAAGGGCTGGCAATCAGCCCCAGCATTTT
d_call: .; j_call: TRBJ2-3; v_call: TRBV28; clone_size: .; cdr3_aa: CASSLSRGQDTQYF; cdr3_nt: TGTGCCAGCAGTTTGAGTAGGGGTCAAGATACGCAGTATTTT
d_call: .; j_call: TRBJ1-4; v_call: TRBV2; clone_size: once; cdr3_aa: CASRNGHTTNEKLFF; cdr3_nt: TGTGCCAGCAGAAACGGACATACAACTAATGAAAAACTGTTTTTT
d_call: TRBD2; j_call: TRBJ2-7; v_call: TRBV10-3; clone_size: .; cdr3_aa: CAISEPSGRHAYEQYF; cdr3_nt: TGTGCCATCAGTGAGCCTAGCGGGAGGCATGCCTACGAGCAGTACTTC
d_call: TRBD2; j_call: TRBJ2-5; v_call: TRBV5-1; clone_size: .; cdr3_aa: CASSLTSGSGLETQYF; cdr3_nt: TGCGCCAGCAGCCTGACTAGCGGGAGCGGGTTGGAGACCCAGTACTTC
d_call: .; j_call: TRBJ2-7; v_call: TRBV5-6; clone_size: .; cdr3_aa: CASSQTDYEQYF; cdr3_nt: TGTGCCAGCAGCCAGACAGACTACGAGCAGTACTTC
d_call: .; j_call: TRBJ2-3; v_call: TRBV19; clone_size: .; cdr3_aa: CASSTSSAADTQYF; cdr3_nt: TGTGCCAGTAGTACATCTTCAGCAGCGGATACGCAGTATTTT
d_call: .; j_call: TRBJ2-7; v_call: TRBV12-3/TRBV12-4; clone_size: .; cdr3_aa: CASSLVRGNEQYF; cdr3_nt: TGTGCCAGCAGTTTAGTACGGGGTAACGAGCAGTACTTC
d_call: .; j_call: TRBJ2-7; v_call: TRBV18; clone_size: .; cdr3_aa: CASSPGSYEQYF; cdr3_nt: TGTGCCAGCTCACCGGGCAGCTACGAGCAGTACTTC
d_call: TRBD2; j_call: TRBJ2-3; v_call: TRBV5-1; clone_size: .; cdr3_aa: CASSLLAGGTDTQYF; cdr3_nt: TGCGCCAGCAGCTTACTAGCGGGGGGCACAGATACGCAGTATTTT
d_call: TRBD1; j_call: TRBJ2-2; v_call: TRBV19; clone_size: .; cdr3_aa: CASSMIPTGVLSGELFF; cdr3_nt: TGTGCCAGTAGTATGATCCCGACAGGGGTGTTATCCGGGGAGCTGTTTTTT
d_call: .; j_call: TRBJ1-2; v_call: TRBV9; clone_size: .; cdr3_aa: CASSPRQDNYGYTF; cdr3_nt: TGTGCCAGCAGCCCTCGACAGGATAACTATGGCTACACCTTC
d_call: .; j_call: TRBJ1-1; v_call: TRBV5-6; clone_size: .; cdr3_aa: CASSLTVNTEAFF; cdr3_nt: TGTGCCAGCAGCTTGACGGTGAACACTGAAGCTTTCTTT